The 25 T cell receptor beta chains below all came from one sample that was sequenced in a study of T cell responses to AZD1222 COVID-19 vaccine. Profiling relied on immunoSEQ multiplex PCR, and the TCRdb table lists in-frame clones only, not all of them. Among about 130,000 clones listed, 94% were seen once. This material consisted of peripheral blood, taken on day 0 of AZD1222 vaccination. The receptors were sampled from an adult in good health.

V is TRBV4-3 and J is TRBJ2-7; possible D gene TRBD1, 6 bases. V was trimmed by 3 bases and J by 2 bases, leaving 14 bases between them. Germline CDR1 reads LGHNA; CDR2 reads YSLEER. The CDR3 covers 15 residues. CDR3 sequence reads: CASSHYRDNTYEQYF. The CDR3 nucleotides read TGCGCCAGCAGCCATTACCGGGACAATACCTACGAGCAGTACTTC.

The V and J genes are TRBV5-8 and TRBJ2-2; D possibly corresponds to TRBD2 (5 bases). Trimming left V 3 bases short and J 2 bases short, with 11 bases between. CDR1 and CDR2 from the germline V gene are SGHTS and YDEGEE. CDR3 length: 15 amino acids. DNA for the CDR3: TGTGCCAGCAGCTCACTAACTAGAAACACCGGGGAGCTGTTTTTT. Its translation is CASSSLTRNTGELFF.

V and J are TRBV6-2 or TRBV6-3 and TRBJ1-2; 8 bases map to TRBD1. CDR1 is MNHEY, CDR2 SVGEGT, per germline. The V and J ends lost 6 bases and 3 bases, in that order; junction bases with no gene match: 6. This CDR3 spans 14 amino acids. As DNA, the CDR3 is TGTGCCAGCAGCCCGGGACAGGCTTACTATGGCTACACCTTC. Amino acid sequence: CASSPGQAYYGYTF.

DNA for the CDR3: TGTGCCTGGAGTACCCGGACAGGGGTAGGTGAAGCTTTCTTT. Amino acid sequence: CAWSTRTGVGEAFF. V and J are TRBV30 and TRBJ1-1, with 9 bases matching TRBD1. CDR1 and CDR2 (germline): GTSNPN, SVGIG (reference sequence). The CDR3 has 14 residues. V trimming: 2 bases; J trimming: 7 bases; junction bases outside the gene matches: 8.

Worth noting for this clone: This sample includes further DNA sequences coding for the same CDR3. The chain couples TRBV6-5 to TRBJ2-6; D gene uncertain. V lost 6 bases and J lost 4, with 13 bases in between. Germline lookup yields CDR1 MNHEY and CDR2 SVGAGI. This CDR3 contains 15 residues. CDR3: CASSRGVGGANVLTF. The CDR3 DNA reads TGTGCCAGCAGCCGCGGTGTGGGGGGGGCCAACGTCCTGACTTTC.

The V call is TRBV6-5, the J call TRBJ1-3; a possible D gene is TRBD1 (5 bases). Trimming stripped 2 bases from V and 3 bases from J, with 11 bases between. Germline assignment: CDR1 MNHEY and CDR2 SVGAGI. This CDR3 is built from 15 residues. The CDR3 spells CASSYGGGSGNTIYF. Written as DNA, the CDR3 is TGTGCCAGCAGTTACGGGGGGGGTAGTGGAAACACCATATATTTT.

The gene calls are TRBV2 and TRBJ2-3, with D perhaps matching TRBD2 (5 bases). The germline CDR1 and CDR2 sequences are SNHLY and FYNNEI. This CDR3 has 12 residues. CDR3 DNA: TGTGCTTTACCGGGAAGCACAGATACGCAGTATTTT. Translation gives CALPGSTDTQYF.

V and J are TRBV19 and TRBJ1-5; 7 bases map to TRBD1. Unmatched junction bases numbered 3, after V lost 4 bases and J lost 3 bases. This CDR3 has 14 amino acids. Germline CDR1 reads LNHDA; CDR2 reads SQIVND (reference sequence). The CDR3 loop is CASSKGGNNQPQHF. In DNA, the CDR3 is TGTGCCAGTAGTAAAGGGGGCAACAATCAGCCCCAGCATTTT.

V and J are TRBV12-3 or TRBV12-4 and TRBJ1-1, with D unclear. The CDR3 extends over 13 amino acids. Trimming took 3 bases from V and 7 from J, leaving 12 bases between them. The CDR3: CASSFYSVGEAFF. CDR3 bases: TGTGCCAGCAGTTTTTATTCCGTAGGTGAAGCTTTCTTT.

This clone was observed a single time. The chain uses TRBV27 and TRBJ2-5; 8 bases align to TRBD1. The CDR3 contains 15 residues. Per germline, CDR1 MNHEY and CDR2 SMNVEV (reference sequence). V gave up 1 base and J gave up 5 bases; unmatched junction bases: 6. CDR3 nucleotides: TGTGCCAGCAGTTTATACAGGGGGTCCGAGGAGACCCAGTACTTC. Residues: CASSLYRGSEETQYF.

This chain connects TRBV9 to TRBJ1-4; possibly TRBD1 for D (5 bases). The germline CDR1 and CDR2 sequences are SGDLS and YYNGEE. The CDR3 spans 14 residues. V lost 4 bases, J lost 3 bases, and 10 bases lay in between. The chain's CDR3 is CASSFGAPNEKLFF. The CDR3 bases are TGTGCCAGCAGCTTCGGGGCCCCTAATGAAAAACTGTTTTTT.

The rearrangement links TRBV7-9 to TRBJ1-6, with 10 bases identical to TRBD1. From germline, CDR1 is SEHNR and CDR2 FQNEAQ (reference sequence). Trimming took 6 bases from V and 7 from J; bases not matched to a gene: 3. The CDR3 sequence is 14 residues long. The CDR3 bases are TGTGCCAGCAGACCGGACAGGGGGAATTCACCCCTCCACTTT. It yields the protein CASRPDRGNSPLHF.

The chain links TRBV6-5 to TRBJ2-6; possible D gene TRBD1, 6 bases. There are 13 residues in the CDR3. V lost 11 bases and J 4 bases, leaving 12 bases between the germline ends. From germline, CDR1 is MNHEY and CDR2 SVGAGI. CDR3 sequence (DNA): TGTGCCCTCTGGGGGCCAGGGGCCAACGTCCTGACTTTC. It encodes CALWGPGANVLTF.

The chain is built from TRBV15 and TRBJ2-1, with TRBD2 as a possible D gene (6 bases). Germline CDR1 reads LNHNV; CDR2 reads YYDKDF (reference sequence). The germline V and J ends were trimmed by 2 bases and 3 bases, with 14 bases remaining between them. The CDR3 has 16 amino acids. The CDR3 loop is CATSRSRGTLYNEQFF. The DNA for the CDR3 is TGTGCCACCAGCAGATCACGCGGGACTCTCTACAATGAGCAGTTCTTC.

The chain combines TRBV30 with TRBJ1-5, with 7 bases matching TRBD1. The length of the CDR3 is 14 residues. V lost 3 bases and J lost 3; bases outside the gene matches: 5. Germline CDR1 is GTSNPN and CDR2 is SVGIG (reference sequence). The CDR3 DNA sequence: TGTGCCTGGAGCGGTGGACAGGTCAATCAGCCCCAGCATTTT. Its protein is CAWSGGQVNQPQHF.

The chain combines TRBV6-5 with TRBJ1-5; D gene unclear. This CDR3 contains 13 residues. Trimming removed 7 bases from V and 0 bases from J, with 7 bases in between. Germline V CDR1 and CDR2: MNHEY, SVGAGI. The CDR3, as DNA: TGTGCCAGCATGCGGGATAGCAATCAGCCCCAGCATTTT. This translates into CASMRDSNQPQHF.

The chain couples TRBV7-3 to TRBJ2-5; TRBD1 matches at 9 bases. The junction had 16 bases not matched to a gene; V was cut back by 3 bases and J by 5 bases. Germline loops: CDR1 SGHTA, CDR2 FQGTGA. This CDR3 spans 18 amino acids. The CDR3 bases are TGTGCCAGCAGCTTCGCCCTCTGGGGACAGGGTCGGGAGGAGACCCAGTACTTC. It translates to CASSFALWGQGREETQYF.

The chain joins TRBV6-5 to TRBJ2-7; 7 bases are a match to TRBD2. The J segment lost 6 bases and the V segment lost 1 base, leaving 3 bases of the junction unmatched. Germline CDR1 and CDR2: MNHEY and SVGAGI. The CDR3 totals 13 residues. CDR3 nucleotide sequence: TGTGCCAGCAGTTACTGGGAGGGCCGCGAGCAGTACTTC. Residues: CASSYWEGREQYF.

V usage is TRBV6-5 and J usage is TRBJ2-7; D gene unclear. The germline V gene encodes CDR1 MNHEY and CDR2 SVGAGI. This CDR3 has 12 residues. V was shortened by 5 bases and J by 6 bases, with 11 bases between the two germline ends. The CDR3 DNA follows: TGTGCCAGCAGTAAATATTCGGGCGAGCAGTACTTC. Its translation: CASSKYSGEQYF.

V and J are TRBV19 and TRBJ1-5; possible D gene TRBD1, 5 bases. CDR1 is LNHDA and CDR2 is SQIVND in the germline V gene (reference sequence). This CDR3 has 16 amino acids. V was cut by 7 bases and J by 0 bases, with 16 bases left in between. The CDR3 DNA reads TGTGCCAGTATGGGGTATCTCAGGGATAGCAATCAGCCCCAGCATTTT. It specifies CASMGYLRDSNQPQHF.

The chain uses TRBV7-9 and TRBJ2-1, with TRBD1 as a possible D gene (6 bases). V lost 8 bases and J lost 3, with 17 bases in between. The CDR3 contains 15 residues. Germline V lookup: CDR1 SEHNR, CDR2 FQNEAQ (reference sequence). CDR3 nucleotide sequence: TGTGCCAGCGGGTCCCAGGGGCCTCTCTACAATGAGCAGTTCTTC. Protein: CASGSQGPLYNEQFF.

The rearrangement uses TRBV6-5 and TRBJ1-3, with TRBD1 as a possible D gene (6 bases). CDR1 is MNHEY, CDR2 SVGAGI, per germline. This CDR3 region has 15 residues. V lost 2 bases to trimming and J lost 4 bases, with 12 bases between them. CDR3 amino acids: CASSYTGTSGNTIYF. The CDR3 DNA sequence: TGTGCCAGCAGTTACACCGGGACAAGCGGAAACACCATATATTTT.

CDR3 nucleotides: TGTGCCAGCAGCTTGGGGGCAGCGAGAGGCCCCGGGGAGCTGTTTTTT. It translates to CASSLGAARGPGELFF. The chain uses TRBV11-3 and TRBJ2-2; TRBD1 might be the D (6 bases). Germline V lookup: CDR1 SGHNT, CDR2 YENEEA. V lost 3 bases and J lost 6, with 17 bases in between. This CDR3 region has 16 residues.

This chain connects TRBV11-3 to TRBJ2-2; D perhaps matches TRBD2 (5 bases). Germline V gene lookup returns CDR1 SGHNT and CDR2 YENEEA. V lost 3 bases, J lost 3 bases, and 11 bases lay in between. This CDR3 comprises 15 residues. In nucleotides, the CDR3 is TGTGCCAGCAGCTTCAGGACTGACGACACCGGGGAGCTGTTTTTT. The encoded protein is CASSFRTDDTGELFF.

V is TRBV3-1 (or the pseudogene TRBV3-2) and J is TRBJ2-7; 12 nucleotides match TRBD2. The CDR3 runs to 16 residues. The germline V gene has CDR1 LGHDT and CDR2 YNNKEL (reference sequence). V shed 5 bases and J 7 bases; nucleotides not matched to a gene: 12. CDR3 protein: CASSEGLAGNGVEQYF. In nucleotides, the CDR3 is TGTGCCAGCAGCGAAGGACTAGCGGGAAATGGGGTGGAGCAGTACTTC.